The text below deals with one TCR beta chain. Libraries were prepared by immunoSEQ multiplex PCR; TCRdb keeps only in-frame clonotypes and omits some of them. Among roughly 150,000 clones listed, 75% to 90% were seen once. The data were taken from a study of blood T cell repertoires in COVID-19. Those enrolled, adults aged about 18 to 95 years, came from about 24 US areas. Sequenced sample: PBMCs or T cells enriched from blood (not recorded which). The receptor's source is a man aged 70 or older who had been exposed to COVID-19.

The CDR3 loop is CAWSVIGSVEAFF. The CDR3 DNA is TGTGCCTGGAGTGTAATTGGGAGTGTTGAAGCTTTCTTT. The chain joins TRBV30 to TRBJ1-1, with D hard to call. Trimming left V 0 bases short and J 7 bases short, with 12 bases between. Per the germline V gene, CDR1 is GTSNPN and CDR2 is SVGIG (reference sequence). This CDR3 region has 13 residues.